The clone carrying this T cell receptor (beta chain) is termed medium-sized. This entry belongs to a study of T cell changes during pregnancy in multiple sclerosis. This table comes from immunoSEQ multiplex PCR, and its TCRdb copy is limited to in-frame clones, with some not included. The sample has roughly 42,000 clones; 90% to 95% are singletons. Sequenced material: CD4+ T cells from peripheral blood mononuclear cells, taken after pregnancy. This TCR derives from a female donor with multiple sclerosis, enrolled in a pregnancy study.

This chain's CDR3 is CASSSGLSYNEQFF. CDR3 nucleotide sequence: TGCGCCAGCAGCTCTGGGCTCTCCTACAATGAGCAGTTCTTC. The chain is built from TRBV5-1 and TRBJ2-1; no clear D. Per germline, CDR1 SGHRS and CDR2 YFSETQ. This CDR3 spans 14 amino acids. The ends were cut back, 3 bases at V and 0 bases at J, with 7 bases in the middle.